This T cell receptor (beta chain) was recovered during a study of tumor and adjacent non-tumor tissue in lung cancer. About the study: On average, productive TCRbeta reads reached roughly 4.2 million per sample.

This clonotype was detected many times. What it recognizes is unknown. This sample's RNA came from whole unsorted tissue. This CDR3 has 13 residues. Germline V gives CDR1 DFQATT, CDR2 SNEGSKA (reference sequence). TCRbeta libraries were built with three rounds of nested PCR, modified from ARM-PCR. TCRdb re-derived calls from the multiplex PCR reads in MiXCR, one entry per CDR3 protein. The sample holds over 100,000 distinct CDR3 sequences, 60% to 80% seen once. Whole-study results and caveats: Normal lung showed higher cumulative top 100 clone frequency than tumor. Tumor TCR diversity, when higher, was linked to shorter survival. Compared with tumor, normal lung showed significantly lower TCR diversity.

This sequence originates from a woman aged 60-75 years with non-small cell lung cancer. The source material was lung tumor tissue. This chain joins TRBV20-1 and TRBJ2-1; no clear D. CDR3 bases: TGCAGCCTAACCCCCCCCGGCCGCGATGAGCAGTTCTTC. Translated, it gives CSLTPPGRDEQFF.